These T cell receptor beta chains were read from a single sample in a study of T cell repertoires in cytomegalovirus infection. TCRdb re-derived calls from the reads in MiXCR, one entry per CDR3 protein. Of tens of thousands of distinct CDR3 sequences in the sample, approximately 30% were seen once. These receptors lack a known antigen. This specimen was CD8+ T cells from cultured PBMCs, taken from culture after CMV antigen stimulation. These receptors all come from a human donor in good health (CMV status not recorded). Some clones in this sample may be carry-over from other donors' samples. CDR3s include the opening cysteine and the closing phenylalanine or tryptophan. A D gene is named only where the DNA matches it firmly. A row's size may be missing; if present it is once, few, many or a size class.

clone size: few; V gene: TRBV7-9; J gene: TRBJ1-1; D gene: TRBD1; CDR3 protein: CASIDRGKTEAFF; CDR3 DNA: TGTGCCAGCATCGACAGGGGGAAGACTGAAGCTTTCTTT
clone size: .; V gene: TRBV2; J gene: TRBJ1-1; D gene: TRBD1; CDR3 protein: CASEYPTGTVNTEAFF; CDR3 DNA: TGTGCCAGCGAGTACCCAACAGGGACAGTGAACACTGAAGCTTTCTTT
clone size: .; V gene: TRBV7-8; J gene: TRBJ1-5; D gene: .; CDR3 protein: CASSFSVESNQPQHF; CDR3 DNA: TGTGCCAGCAGCTTTTCTGTGGAATCAAATCAGCCCCAGCATTTT
clone size: .; V gene: TRBV19; J gene: TRBJ2-6; D gene: .; CDR3 protein: CASSMGQGKLAGANVLTF; CDR3 DNA: TGTGCCAGTAGTATGGGGCAGGGGAAATTAGCTGGGGCCAACGTCCTGACTTTC
clone size: many; V gene: TRBV7-2; J gene: TRBJ2-7; D gene: .; CDR3 protein: CASSSSSEGSITYEQYF; CDR3 DNA: TGTGCCAGCAGCTCCTCCTCCGAGGGCTCCATAACCTACGAGCAGTACTTC
clone size: .; V gene: TRBV6-6; J gene: TRBJ2-5; D gene: .; CDR3 protein: CASSYLGGRETQYF; CDR3 DNA: TGTGCCAGCAGTTACCTCGGGGGCCGGGAGACCCAGTACTTC
clone size: .; V gene: TRBV9; J gene: TRBJ2-6; D gene: .; CDR3 protein: CASPRTGPSSGANVLTF; CDR3 DNA: TGTGCCAGCCCCCGAACGGGTCCTAGCTCTGGGGCCAACGTCCTGACTTTC
clone size: .; V gene: TRBV12-3/TRBV12-4; J gene: TRBJ2-1; D gene: .; CDR3 protein: CASSPDDSYNEQFF; CDR3 DNA: TGTGCCAGCAGTCCGGACGACTCCTACAATGAGCAGTTCTTC
clone size: .; V gene: TRBV2; J gene: TRBJ2-1; D gene: .; CDR3 protein: CASSERAVLYNEQFF; CDR3 DNA: TGTGCCAGCAGTGAACGTGCGGTCCTCTACAATGAGCAGTTCTTC
clone size: many; V gene: TRBV18; J gene: TRBJ2-1; D gene: TRBD1; CDR3 protein: CASSRDRVDEQFF; CDR3 DNA: TGTGCCAGCTCACGCGACAGGGTCGATGAGCAGTTCTTC
clone size: .; V gene: TRBV4-1; J gene: TRBJ2-5; D gene: TRBD1; CDR3 protein: CASSLQGGGVETQYF; CDR3 DNA: TGCGCCAGCAGCCTGCAAGGGGGCGGCGTGGAGACCCAGTACTTC
clone size: few; V gene: TRBV7-6; J gene: TRBJ1-1; D gene: TRBD1; CDR3 protein: CASSLATGGNTEAFF; CDR3 DNA: TGTGCCAGCAGCTTAGCGACAGGGGGTAACACTGAAGCTTTCTTT
clone size: few; V gene: TRBV10-3; J gene: TRBJ1-2; D gene: TRBD1; CDR3 protein: CATNQGTGAVTF; CDR3 DNA: TGTGCCACAAACCAGGGGACAGGGGCCGTCACCTTC
clone size: many; V gene: TRBV7-8; J gene: TRBJ1-1; D gene: .; CDR3 protein: CASSPKDRNTEAFF; CDR3 DNA: TGTGCCAGCAGCCCAAAAGACAGGAACACTGAAGCTTTCTTT
clone size: .; V gene: TRBV6-4; J gene: TRBJ2-3; D gene: TRBD2; CDR3 protein: CASSGTSGGPTDTQYF; CDR3 DNA: TGTGCCAGCAGTGGGACTAGCGGGGGGCCGACAGATACGCAGTATTTT
clone size: .; V gene: TRBV27; J gene: TRBJ1-4; D gene: .; CDR3 protein: CASSREGDEKLFF; CDR3 DNA: TGTGCCAGCAGTAGAGAGGGCGATGAAAAACTGTTTTTT
clone size: .; V gene: TRBV27; J gene: TRBJ1-2; D gene: .; CDR3 protein: CASSLRGVYGYTF; CDR3 DNA: TGTGCCAGCAGTTTAAGAGGGGTCTATGGCTACACCTTC
clone size: few; V gene: TRBV5-1; J gene: TRBJ1-2; D gene: .; CDR3 protein: CASSSSGGRLDGYTF; CDR3 DNA: TGCGCCAGCAGCTCATCCGGGGGGCGCTTAGATGGCTACACCTTC
clone size: many; V gene: TRBV19; J gene: TRBJ2-1; D gene: TRBD2; CDR3 protein: CASRTSGGALIEQFF; CDR3 DNA: TGTGCCAGTAGGACTAGCGGGGGGGCCTTGATTGAGCAGTTCTTC
clone size: .; V gene: TRBV4-3; J gene: TRBJ1-2; D gene: TRBD1; CDR3 protein: CASSQGTGGRGFYGYTF; CDR3 DNA: TGCGCCAGCAGCCAAGGGACAGGGGGAAGGGGTTTCTATGGCTACACCTTC
clone size: many; V gene: TRBV7-2; J gene: TRBJ1-3; D gene: .; CDR3 protein: CASSLVLGQGDSGNTIYF; CDR3 DNA: TGTGCCAGCAGCTTAGTATTGGGACAAGGGGACTCCGGAAACACCATATATTTT
clone size: many; V gene: TRBV7-6; J gene: TRBJ1-1; D gene: .; CDR3 protein: CASSAAGGTLNTEAFF; CDR3 DNA: TGTGCCAGCAGCGCCGCCGGAGGCACCCTGAACACTGAAGCTTTCTTT
clone size: .; V gene: TRBV6-2/TRBV6-3; J gene: TRBJ1-5; D gene: .; CDR3 protein: CASSRRMSNQPQHF; CDR3 DNA: TGTGCCAGCAGTCGACGGATGAGCAATCAGCCCCAGCATTTT
clone size: .; V gene: TRBV28; J gene: TRBJ1-1; D gene: .; CDR3 protein: CASSPSKKNTEAFF; CDR3 DNA: TGTGCCAGCAGTCCGTCAAAGAAGAACACTGAAGCTTTCTTT
clone size: few; V gene: TRBV2; J gene: TRBJ1-6; D gene: .; CDR3 protein: CASSEGSGNNSPLHF; CDR3 DNA: TGTGCCAGCAGTGAAGGCTCGGGGAACAATTCACCCCTCCACTTT
clone size: .; V gene: TRBV7-1; J gene: TRBJ2-7; D gene: .; CDR3 protein: CASRRVSSNEQYF; CDR3 DNA: TGTGCCAGCAGACGTGTCTCGTCTAACGAGCAGTACTTC
clone size: once; V gene: TRBV19; J gene: TRBJ1-5; D gene: TRBD1; CDR3 protein: CASSPRTGELRGNQPQHF; CDR3 DNA: TGTGCCAGTAGTCCAAGGACAGGGGAGCTCCGAGGCAATCAGCCCCAGCATTTT
clone size: many; V gene: TRBV7-2; J gene: TRBJ2-5; D gene: TRBD1; CDR3 protein: CASSPRTGGALGETQYF; CDR3 DNA: TGTGCCAGCAGCCCCAGGACAGGGGGCGCCCTGGGAGAGACCCAGTACTTC
clone size: few; V gene: TRBV4-1; J gene: TRBJ2-7; D gene: .; CDR3 protein: CASSQDSDAGYEQYF; CDR3 DNA: TGCGCCAGCAGCCAAGATAGCGACGCGGGGTACGAGCAGTACTTC
clone size: few; V gene: TRBV19; J gene: TRBJ1-4; D gene: TRBD1; CDR3 protein: CASSTQGTSGKLFF; CDR3 DNA: TGTGCCAGTAGTACACAGGGGACCTCGGGAAAACTGTTTTTT
clone size: few; V gene: TRBV30; J gene: TRBJ2-2; D gene: .; CDR3 protein: CAWSQGIWGELFF; CDR3 DNA: TGTGCCTGGAGCCAGGGGATTTGGGGGGAGCTGTTTTTT
clone size: many; V gene: TRBV27; J gene: TRBJ1-6; D gene: .; CDR3 protein: CASSLSTGVQSSPLHF; CDR3 DNA: TGTGCCAGCAGTTTATCGACAGGAGTACAGAGTTCACCCCTCCACTTT
clone size: few; V gene: TRBV6-1; J gene: TRBJ2-1; D gene: .; CDR3 protein: CASSGDWGNEQFF; CDR3 DNA: TGTGCCAGCAGTGGGGACTGGGGGAATGAGCAGTTCTTC
clone size: .; V gene: TRBV4-1; J gene: TRBJ2-5; D gene: .; CDR3 protein: CASSQEAAGRETQYF; CDR3 DNA: TGCGCCAGCAGCCAAGAAGCCGCAGGGAGGGAGACCCAGTACTTC
clone size: .; V gene: TRBV28; J gene: TRBJ2-5; D gene: .; CDR3 protein: CASSFVRVETQYF; CDR3 DNA: TGTGCCAGCAGTTTCGTCAGAGTGGAGACCCAGTACTTC
clone size: .; V gene: TRBV20-1; J gene: TRBJ1-1; D gene: .; CDR3 protein: CSARPGEGTEAFF; CDR3 DNA: TGCAGTGCTAGGCCAGGGGAGGGCACTGAAGCTTTCTTT
clone size: few; V gene: TRBV6-6; J gene: TRBJ1-5; D gene: .; CDR3 protein: CASSSGQSHQPQHF; CDR3 DNA: TGTGCCAGCAGTTCCGGACAGTCACATCAGCCCCAGCATTTT
clone size: .; V gene: TRBV7-8; J gene: TRBJ1-1; D gene: .; CDR3 protein: CASSPRPRDIEAFF; CDR3 DNA: TGTGCCAGCAGCCCAAGACCAAGGGACATTGAAGCTTTCTTT
clone size: few; V gene: TRBV6-2/TRBV6-3; J gene: TRBJ1-1; D gene: TRBD1; CDR3 protein: CASRDRGRTEAFF; CDR3 DNA: TGTGCCAGCAGAGACAGGGGTCGGACTGAAGCTTTCTTT
clone size: few; V gene: TRBV12-3/TRBV12-4; J gene: TRBJ2-7; D gene: .; CDR3 protein: CASSPPREIYEQYF; CDR3 DNA: TGTGCCAGCAGTCCCCCCCGGGAAATCTACGAGCAGTACTTC
clone size: many; V gene: TRBV24-1; J gene: TRBJ2-1; D gene: TRBD2; CDR3 protein: CATSDPSGGSSYNEQFF; CDR3 DNA: TGTGCCACCAGTGACCCTAGCGGGGGGAGCTCCTACAATGAGCAGTTCTTC
clone size: .; V gene: TRBV6-2/TRBV6-3; J gene: TRBJ1-6; D gene: .; CDR3 protein: CASSYSPRGGPLHF; CDR3 DNA: TGTGCCAGCAGTTACTCGCCCAGGGGAGGACCCCTCCACTTT
clone size: few; V gene: TRBV6-5; J gene: TRBJ2-3; D gene: .; CDR3 protein: CASSYSTGSTDTQYF; CDR3 DNA: TGTGCCAGCAGTTACTCGACCGGGAGCACAGATACGCAGTATTTT
clone size: many; V gene: TRBV7-8; J gene: TRBJ2-1; D gene: TRBD2; CDR3 protein: CASSSRGSGVAYNEQFF; CDR3 DNA: TGTGCCAGCAGCTCCAGGGGTAGCGGGGTTGCCTACAATGAGCAGTTCTTC
clone size: few; V gene: TRBV7-9; J gene: TRBJ2-3; D gene: TRBD1; CDR3 protein: CASSLVGADRGSDTQYF; CDR3 DNA: TGTGCCAGCAGCTTAGTAGGGGCCGACAGGGGATCTGATACGCAGTATTTT
clone size: .; V gene: TRBV2; J gene: TRBJ2-4; D gene: .; CDR3 protein: CASRGDAWGNIQYF; CDR3 DNA: TGTGCCAGCAGGGGGGACGCTTGGGGAAACATTCAGTACTTC
clone size: .; V gene: TRBV28; J gene: TRBJ1-1; D gene: TRBD1; CDR3 protein: CASTTGTALNGEAFF; CDR3 DNA: TGTGCCAGCACCACCGGGACAGCCTTAAACGGTGAAGCTTTCTTT
clone size: few; V gene: TRBV7-3; J gene: TRBJ1-6; D gene: .; CDR3 protein: CASSKTGRDNSPLHF; CDR3 DNA: TGTGCCAGCAGCAAGACCGGAAGAGATAATTCACCCCTCCACTTT
clone size: .; V gene: TRBV12-3/TRBV12-4; J gene: TRBJ2-7; D gene: .; CDR3 protein: CASSLTGLGYEQYF; CDR3 DNA: TGTGCCAGCAGTCTAACAGGGCTAGGCTACGAGCAGTACTTC
clone size: few; V gene: TRBV11-2; J gene: TRBJ1-1; D gene: TRBD1; CDR3 protein: CASSSGTGVFGEAFF; CDR3 DNA: TGTGCCAGCAGCTCCGGGACAGGGGTGTTCGGGGAAGCTTTCTTT